This T cell receptor beta chain emerged from a study of blood T cells in healthy people across ages. This CDR3 is 15 amino acids long. The ends lost 4 bases at V and 2 bases at J; junction bases unmatched: 6. Per germline, CDR1 SGHTA and CDR2 FQGNSA. General study results and limits: Donor CMV status was unknown, possibly confounding expanded clonotype changes. Long-lived donors carried more naive CD4+ cells and greater diversity than aged donors. TCR beta diversity tracked closely with naive T cell percentage.

Details on this clonotype: What it recognizes is unknown.

Together with a sample-barcoded 5' primer, a J-beta primer mix was included in a second PCR lasting roughly 6 to 12 cycles. Each of the samples gave a minimum of 2.5 million paired-end reads that contained CDR3. One entry per CDR3 protein, called by TCRdb with MiXCR from the 5' RACE reads. The data hold around 990,000 distinct CDR3 sequences, with 35% to 45% observed a single time. The source material was blood. The J gene is TRBJ2-3, the V gene TRBV7-2; 7 bases line up with TRBD2. The TCR was taken from a young man in good health. In DNA, the CDR3 is TGTGCCAGCAGCTCACGGGGGGACCTCACAGATACGCAGTATTTT. Amino acid sequence: CASSSRGDLTDTQYF.